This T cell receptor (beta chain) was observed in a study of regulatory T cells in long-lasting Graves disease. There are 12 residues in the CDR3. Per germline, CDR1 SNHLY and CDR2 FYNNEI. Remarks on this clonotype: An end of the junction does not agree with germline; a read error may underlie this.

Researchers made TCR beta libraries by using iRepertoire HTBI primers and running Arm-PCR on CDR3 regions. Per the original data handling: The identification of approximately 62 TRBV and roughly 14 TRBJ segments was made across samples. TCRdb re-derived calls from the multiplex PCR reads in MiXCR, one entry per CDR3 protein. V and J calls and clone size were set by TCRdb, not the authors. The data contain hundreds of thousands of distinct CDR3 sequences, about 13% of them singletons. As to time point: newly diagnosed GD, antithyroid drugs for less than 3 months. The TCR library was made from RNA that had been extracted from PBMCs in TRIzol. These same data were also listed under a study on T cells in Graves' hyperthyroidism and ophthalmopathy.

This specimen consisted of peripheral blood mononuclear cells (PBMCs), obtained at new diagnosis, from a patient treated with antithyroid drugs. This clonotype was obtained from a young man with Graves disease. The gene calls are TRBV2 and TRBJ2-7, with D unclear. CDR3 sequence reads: CASSEAPSRANF. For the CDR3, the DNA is TGTGCCAGCAGTGAAGCCCCGTCTCGAGCGAACTTC.